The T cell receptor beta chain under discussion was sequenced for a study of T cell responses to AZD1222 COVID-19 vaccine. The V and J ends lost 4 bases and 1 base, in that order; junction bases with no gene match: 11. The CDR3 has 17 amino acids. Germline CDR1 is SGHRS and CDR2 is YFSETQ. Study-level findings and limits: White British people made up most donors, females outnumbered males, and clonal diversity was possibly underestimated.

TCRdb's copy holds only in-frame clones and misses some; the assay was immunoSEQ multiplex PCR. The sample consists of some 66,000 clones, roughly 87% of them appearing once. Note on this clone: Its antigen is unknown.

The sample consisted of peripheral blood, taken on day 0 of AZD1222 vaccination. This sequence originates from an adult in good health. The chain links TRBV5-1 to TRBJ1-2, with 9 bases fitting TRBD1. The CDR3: CASSTPGQGRLNYGYTF. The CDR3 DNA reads TGCGCCAGCAGCACACCGGGACAGGGAAGACTTAACTATGGCTACACCTTC.